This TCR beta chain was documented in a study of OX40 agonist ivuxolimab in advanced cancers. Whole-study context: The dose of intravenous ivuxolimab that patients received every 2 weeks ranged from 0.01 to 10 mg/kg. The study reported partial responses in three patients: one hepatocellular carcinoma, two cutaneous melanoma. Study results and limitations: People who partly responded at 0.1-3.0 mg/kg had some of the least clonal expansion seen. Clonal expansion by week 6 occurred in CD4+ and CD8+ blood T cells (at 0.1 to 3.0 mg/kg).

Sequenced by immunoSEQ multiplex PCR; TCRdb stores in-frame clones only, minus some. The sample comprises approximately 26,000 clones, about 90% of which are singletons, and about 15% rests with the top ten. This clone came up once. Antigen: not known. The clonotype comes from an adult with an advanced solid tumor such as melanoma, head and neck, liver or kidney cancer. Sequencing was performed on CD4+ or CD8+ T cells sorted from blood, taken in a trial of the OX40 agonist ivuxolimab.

In DNA form, the CDR3 reads TGCGCCAGCAGCTTGCCGGGGGATACGCAGTATTTT. Translated, it gives CASSLPGDTQYF. The chain uses TRBV5-1 and TRBJ2-3, with D possibly being TRBD2 (5 bases). The CDR3 totals 12 residues. Germline CDR1 reads SGHRS; CDR2 reads YFSETQ. Deletions cut 1 base from V and 6 bases from J, with 6 bases between.